The entry below describes one TCR beta chain. Its target is not known. A second PCR of roughly 6 to 12 cycles used a sample-barcoded 5' primer and a J-beta primer mix. Every individual sample yielded 2.5 million or more paired-end reads (each containing CDR3). A single record per CDR3 protein comes from TCRdb applying MiXCR to the 5' RACE reads. This table has more than 700,000 distinct CDR3 sequences, about 48% appearing once. Each sample gave at least 6 million isolated PBMCs. V was pared by 4 bases and J by 6 bases, with 16 bases between. The CDR3 is made up of 14 amino acids. Germline CDR1 is SGDLS and CDR2 is YYNGEE. The data originate from a study of blood T cells in healthy people across ages. Regarding the study as a whole: Per million T cells, the diversity of TCR beta decreased roughly linearly as age advanced. Comparison with aged donors showed that long-lived donors had more naive CD4+ cells and higher diversity.

What was sequenced was blood. This TCR was sampled from a man of 80 years or more in good health. V gene TRBV9 combines with J gene TRBJ1-1; weak D call: TRBD1 (5 bases). The CDR3 DNA follows: TGTGCCAGCAGCCTAGGGACTGGGATCTCTGAAGCTTTCTTT. As protein: CASSLGTGISEAFF. Based on the CDR3 plus reference TRBV9 and TRBJ1-1, the full variable domain is DSGVTQTPKHLITATGQRVTLRCSPRSGDLSVYWYQQSLDQGLQFLIQYYNGEERAKGNILERFSAQQFPDLHSELNLSSLELGDSALYFCASSLGTGISEAFFGQGTRLTVV.